A selection of T cell receptor beta chains follows, all from one sample in a study of CD8 T cells in ankylosing spondylitis. In TCRdb, the 5' RACE reads were re-called with MiXCR into one record per CDR3 protein. Here the sample spans fewer than 750,000 distinct CDR3 sequences, 19% being singletons. Sequencing was done on a sample of blood, either unsorted or a sorted T cell fraction (not recorded which). The receptors derive from a male donor with ankylosing spondylitis. Each CDR3 is given with its conserved first and last residue. Each record gives: D gene, clone size, V gene, CDR3 length, J gene, CDR3 protein, CDR3 DNA. The D gene is left open where the match is weak. Not every row has a clone size; where given, it reads once, few, many or a size class.

TRBD2,NA,TRBV5-1,16,TRBJ2-3,CASLSGLAGGTDTQYF,TGCGCCAGCCTGTCGGGACTAGCGGGAGGAACAGATACGCAGTATTTT
NA,many,TRBV12-3/TRBV12-4,14,TRBJ1-1,CASSPGSLATEAFF,TGTGCCAGCAGTCCAGGGTCGTTGGCCACTGAAGCTTTCTTT
NA,NA,TRBV20-1,14,TRBJ1-2,CSAPQDGTTHGYTF,TGCAGTGCTCCACAGGATGGGACAACTCATGGCTACACCTTC
NA,few,TRBV7-2,12,TRBJ2-7,CASSTWTNEQYF,TGTGCCAGCAGCACCTGGACTAACGAGCAGTACTTC
NA,many,TRBV4-1,13,TRBJ2-7,CASSQDLPYEQYF,TGCGCCAGCAGCCAAGATTTGCCCTACGAGCAGTACTTC
TRBD2,NA,TRBV29-1,13,TRBJ2-7,CSVEGLAGNEQYF,TGCAGCGTTGAAGGACTAGCGGGGAACGAGCAGTACTTC
TRBD1,few,TRBV2,16,TRBJ1-6,CASSPGTGARGSALHF,TGTGCCAGCAGTCCCGGGACAGGGGCGAGGGGGTCGGCCCTCCACTTT
TRBD1,NA,TRBV12-3/TRBV12-4,14,TRBJ1-1,CASSDGQGWTEAFF,TGTGCCAGCAGCGACGGACAGGGCTGGACTGAAGCTTTCTTT
NA,few,TRBV20-1,13,TRBJ1-2,CSARLGRSYGYTF,TGCAGTGCTAGGTTAGGGCGGAGCTATGGCTACACCTTC
NA,NA,TRBV5-1,13,TRBJ2-1,CASSLNYDNEQFF,TGCGCCAGCAGCTTGAATTACGACAATGAGCAGTTCTTC
NA,few,TRBV7-3,13,TRBJ2-3,CASSFWEQDTQYF,TGTGCCAGCAGCTTTTGGGAACAGGATACGCAGTATTTT
TRBD1,NA,TRBV6-5,15,TRBJ1-5,CASSYLAGGIQPQHF,TGTGCCAGCAGTTACCTGGCAGGGGGAATTCAGCCCCAGCATTTT
NA,NA,TRBV11-2,16,TRBJ1-1,CASSSSRGLLKGEAFF,TGTGCCAGCAGCTCGAGCAGGGGCCTGCTTAAGGGTGAAGCTTTCTTT
NA,NA,TRBV25-1,15,TRBJ1-1,CASSESMRGRAEAFF,TGTGCCAGCAGTGAATCAATGAGGGGCCGGGCTGAAGCTTTCTTT
TRBD2,few,TRBV6-5,17,TRBJ2-7,CASSSPPGGTLNYEQYF,TGTGCCAGCAGTTCACCCCCGGGGGGGACACTCAACTACGAGCAGTACTTC
TRBD1,NA,TRBV7-9,14,TRBJ1-5,CASSNRGSNQPQHF,TGTGCCAGCAGCAACAGGGGGAGCAATCAGCCCCAGCATTTT
NA,few,TRBV12-3/TRBV12-4,12,TRBJ2-1,CASGAYMDEQFF,TGTGCCAGCGGCGCCTACATGGATGAGCAGTTCTTC
NA,many,TRBV3-1,15,TRBJ1-2,CASSQVVTSNYGYTF,TGTGCCAGCAGCCAAGTAGTCACCTCTAACTATGGCTACACCTTC
TRBD1,few,TRBV7-8,15,TRBJ1-5,CASSLLQGLNQPQHF,TGTGCCAGCAGCTTATTACAGGGGCTTAATCAGCCCCAGCATTTT
NA,few,TRBV29-1,12,TRBJ1-2,CSVEGDPLGYTF,TGCAGCGTTGAAGGAGATCCTCTTGGCTACACCTTC
NA,few,TRBV7-2,15,TRBJ2-7,CASSLVFPGPYEQYF,TGTGCCAGCAGCTTAGTTTTCCCGGGCCCTTACGAGCAGTACTTC
NA,few,TRBV12-3/TRBV12-4,18,TRBJ2-1,CASSPRPGAELLYNEQFF,TGTGCCAGCAGTCCCCGGCCCGGGGCCGAGCTCCTCTACAATGAGCAGTTCTTC
NA,NA,TRBV12-3/TRBV12-4,15,TRBJ2-7,CASSFVPDPAYEQYF,TGTGCCAGCAGTTTCGTCCCAGACCCCGCCTACGAGCAGTACTTC
NA,NA,TRBV2,14,TRBJ2-3,CASSESLGTDTQYF,TGTGCCAGCAGTGAAAGCTTGGGCACAGATACGCAGTATTTT
TRBD1,NA,TRBV5-1,16,TRBJ1-3,CASSSGTGPSGNTIYF,TGCGCCAGCAGCTCGGGGACAGGGCCCTCGGGAAACACCATATATTTT
TRBD1,NA,TRBV20-1,13,TRBJ1-1,CSARRTGVRIAFF,TGCAGTGCTAGGCGGACAGGGGTGCGGATAGCTTTCTTT
NA,NA,TRBV20-1,12,TRBJ2-5,CSARRAQETQYF,TGCAGTGCGCGCCGGGCCCAAGAGACCCAGTACTTC
NA,many,TRBV11-2,14,TRBJ2-2,CASSFPRNTGELFF,TGTGCCAGCAGCTTTCCCAGAAACACCGGGGAGCTGTTTTTT
TRBD1,few,TRBV7-8,16,TRBJ2-4,CASSSGAGGAKNIQYF,TGTGCCAGCAGCTCCGGCGCAGGGGGTGCCAAAAACATTCAGTACTTC
TRBD2,NA,TRBV5-1,15,TRBJ2-3,CASTGLAGAGDTQYF,TGCGCCAGCACTGGACTAGCGGGAGCGGGAGATACGCAGTATTTT
TRBD1,few,TRBV7-8,15,TRBJ1-2,CASRKGQGADYGYTF,TGTGCCAGCAGGAAAGGACAGGGGGCGGACTATGGCTACACCTTC
NA,few,TRBV25-1,15,TRBJ2-5,CASSDPGPDQETQYF,TGTGCCAGCAGTGATCCAGGGCCAGACCAAGAGACCCAGTACTTC
TRBD1,NA,TRBV12-3/TRBV12-4,14,TRBJ1-6,CASSFWQGGSPLHF,TGTGCCAGCAGTTTTTGGCAGGGGGGTTCACCCCTCCACTTT
TRBD1,NA,TRBV5-1,16,TRBJ1-3,CASSFNRGISGNTIYF,TGCGCCAGCAGCTTCAACAGGGGGATCTCTGGAAACACCATATATTTT
NA,few,TRBV12-3/TRBV12-4,17,TRBJ1-5,CASTTRLPGLSNQPQHF,TGTGCCAGCACCACCCGACTCCCGGGTCTTAGCAATCAGCCCCAGCATTTT
NA,NA,TRBV29-1,13,TRBJ2-3,CSVVPGNTDTQYF,TGCAGCGTTGTACCGGGCAACACAGATACGCAGTATTTT
TRBD1,NA,TRBV9,17,TRBJ1-1,CASSVVGKGQGNTEAFF,TGTGCCAGCAGCGTAGTAGGTAAGGGACAGGGAAACACTGAAGCTTTCTTT
NA,few,TRBV6-5,15,TRBJ1-2,CASSYGGMGDYGYTF,TGTGCCAGCAGTTACGGGGGGATGGGAGACTATGGCTACACCTTC
NA,NA,TRBV11-2,15,TRBJ2-7,CASSSGRASSYEQYF,TGTGCCAGCAGCTCGGGCAGGGCCAGCTCCTACGAGCAGTACTTC
NA,few,TRBV13,13,TRBJ2-7,CASSLDGRGQQYF,TGTGCCAGCAGCTTAGACGGACGAGGGCAACAGTACTTC
TRBD1,few,TRBV20-1,14,TRBJ2-7,CSASLAGQGYEQYF,TGCAGTGCTAGTCTCGCGGGACAGGGATACGAGCAGTACTTC
NA,few,TRBV12-3/TRBV12-4,14,TRBJ1-1,CASSSGAVSTEAFF,TGTGCCAGCAGCTCGGGGGCTGTTAGCACTGAAGCTTTCTTT
NA,few,TRBV7-2,14,TRBJ2-7,CASSLVSDFYEQYF,TGTGCCAGCAGCTTAGTTTCTGATTTCTACGAGCAGTACTTC
TRBD2,many,TRBV20-1,14,TRBJ2-4,CSARGTSRENIQYF,TGCAGTGCTAGGGGGACTAGCAGGGAAAACATTCAGTACTTC
NA,many,TRBV5-1,13,TRBJ1-1,CASSSQGYTEAFF,TGTGCCAGCAGCTCTCAGGGTTACACTGAAGCTTTCTTT
NA,NA,TRBV6-2/TRBV6-3,20,TRBJ1-3,CASGDWGTRRKMSSGNTIYF,TGTGCCAGCGGAGACTGGGGGACAAGGCGAAAAATGTCCTCTGGAAACACCATATATTTT
NA,many,TRBV15,15,TRBJ1-6,CATSRDGRGNSPLHF,TGTGCCACCAGCAGAGATGGGCGGGGAAATTCACCCCTCCACTTT
NA,NA,TRBV7-9,14,TRBJ1-3,CASSWYSSGNTIYF,TGTGCCAGCAGCTGGTACAGCTCTGGAAACACCATATATTTT
NA,NA,TRBV7-9,13,TRBJ1-3,CASSLVIENTIYF,TGTGCCAGCAGCTTGGTAATCGAAAACACCATATATTTT
NA,NA,TRBV7-2,15,TRBJ2-7,CASSFYHGNHYEQYF,TGTGCCAGCAGCTTTTACCACGGGAACCACTACGAGCAGTACTTC
NA,few,TRBV27,14,TRBJ1-6,CASSPGLLYSPLHF,TGTGCCAGCAGCCCGGGACTCTTATATTCACCCCTCCACTTT
NA,few,TRBV2,15,TRBJ2-7,CASSEEGYRSYEQYF,TGTGCCAGCAGTGAAGAGGGGTACAGATCCTACGAGCAGTACTTC
NA,NA,TRBV5-1,16,TRBJ2-7,CASSFAGLVGIYEQYF,TGCGCCAGCAGCTTCGCTGGCCTAGTAGGGATCTACGAGCAGTACTTC
NA,NA,TRBV27,15,TRBJ1-1,CASSPFGGGNSEAFF,TGTGCCAGCAGTCCGTTCGGAGGGGGGAACTCTGAAGCTTTCTTT
TRBD1,NA,TRBV5-6,16,TRBJ2-2,CASSQDRGPDTGELFF,TGTGCCAGCAGCCAGGACAGGGGGCCGGACACCGGGGAGCTGTTTTTT
NA,many,TRBV10-3,13,TRBJ2-5,CAISDRQQETQYF,TGTGCCATCAGTGATCGGCAGCAAGAGACCCAGTACTTC
NA,NA,TRBV20-1,11,TRBJ2-1,CSASRCNEQFF,TGCAGTGCTAGCCGGTGCAATGAGCAGTTCTTC